These 32 T cell receptor beta chains originate from one sample sequenced in a study of CD8 T cells in ankylosing spondylitis. TCRdb re-called the 5' RACE reads through MiXCR, storing one row per CDR3 protein. Counted here are about 260,000 distinct CDR3 sequences, 20% to 30% occurring once; the ten biggest clones make up approximately 0.61%. Material for sequencing was blood, either unsorted or a sorted T cell fraction (not recorded which). The receptors come from a male donor with ankylosing spondylitis or in good health (not recorded which).

This clonotype has at least ten counts. The gene calls are TRBV18 and TRBJ2-7; tentatively, D is TRBD1 (6 bases). V was trimmed by 2 bases and J by 0 bases, leaving 8 bases between them. CDR1 and CDR2 (germline): KGHSH, LQKENI. CDR3 length: 14 residues. In DNA form, the CDR3 reads TGTGCCAGCTCACCAGGGACAACCTCCTACGAGCAGTACTTC. Translated: CASSPGTTSYEQYF.

In this sample, this clonotype turned up many times. The chain recombines TRBV12-3 or TRBV12-4 with TRBJ1-2, with TRBD1 matching over 8 bases. The CDR3 loop spans 14 amino acids. The V gene end was trimmed by 5 bases and the J gene end by 8 bases; junction bases not matched to a gene: 10. The CDR3 DNA reads as TGTGCCAGCAGTCCCAGGGGGCTACTGGGAGGCTACACCTTC. Translation: CASSPRGLLGGYTF.

This clonotype has at least ten counts. V usage is TRBV12-3 or TRBV12-4 and J usage is TRBJ2-7, with D maybe TRBD1 (5 bases). Deletions cut 5 bases from V and 0 bases from J, with 11 bases between. The CDR3 sequence is 14 residues long. The CDR3 region has the DNA TGTGCCAGCAGTCCGACAGTTCCCTCCTACGAGCAGTACTTC. Protein sequence: CASSPTVPSYEQYF.

The rearrangement uses TRBV12-3 or TRBV12-4 and TRBJ2-3; 15 bases are shared with TRBD2. There are 17 residues in the CDR3. V trimming: 6 bases; J trimming: 0 bases; junction bases outside the gene matches: 4. The CDR3 sequence: CASRGLAGGRSTDTQYF. CDR3 nucleotide sequence: TGTGCCAGCAGGGGACTAGCGGGGGGCAGAAGCACAGATACGCAGTATTTT.

This clonotype has only a few counts. The rearrangement links TRBV7-2 to TRBJ2-7, with TRBD2 identical over 8 bases. The junction had 5 bases not matched to a gene; V was cut back by 5 bases and J by 2 bases. Germline CDR1 is SGHTA and CDR2 is FQGNSA. The CDR3 is 14 residues long. The CDR3 spells CASSPRTSPYEQYF. CDR3 nucleotide sequence: TGTGCCAGCAGCCCCCGGACTAGCCCCTACGAGCAGTACTTC. The whole variable domain, filled in from reference TRBV7-2 and TRBJ2-7, reads GAGVSQSPSNKVTEKGKDVELRCDPISGHTALYWYRQSLGQGLEFLIYFQGNSAPDKSGLPSDRFSAERTGGSVSTLTIQRTQQEDSAVYLCASSPRTSPYEQYFGPGTRLTVT.

This clonotype was observed a few times. The J gene is TRBJ1-5, the V gene TRBV20-1; TRBD1 aligns across 10 bases. This CDR3 comprises 12 residues. Unmatched junction bases numbered 3, after V lost 5 bases and J lost 8 bases. Germline V lookup: CDR1 DFQATT, CDR2 SNEGSKA (reference sequence). CDR3 nucleotides: TGCAGTGCTGGACAGGGGGTAGAGCCCCAGCATTTT. Translating it yields CSAGQGVEPQHF.

The V call is TRBV18, the J call TRBJ2-5; 9 positions match TRBD1. This CDR3 is 14 amino acids long. Germline V gene sequence: CDR1 KGHSH, CDR2 LQKENI. After removal of 6 bases from V and 5 bases from J, the junction contained 7 bases not matched to a gene. Written as DNA, the CDR3 is TGTGCCAGCTCGCGACGGGACAGGGATGAGACCCAGTACTTC. Encoded protein: CASSRRDRDETQYF.

This clonotype was recorded many times. The chain couples TRBV6-9 to TRBJ2-5; tentatively, D is TRBD1 (6 bases). This CDR3 contains 15 residues. Trimming removed 3 bases from V and 5 bases from J, with 16 bases in between. Germline V gene lookup returns CDR1 MNHGY and CDR2 SVAAGI. CDR3 residues: CASSYPPEGEETQYF. CDR3 nucleotide sequence: TGTGCCAGCAGTTACCCCCCCGAGGGGGAGGAGACCCAGTACTTC.

Note on this clonotype: Its ends do not fully match the called genes, so a read error is possible. This chain links TRBV20-1 with TRBJ2-7, with 13 bases aligning to TRBD2. Germline assignment: CDR1 DFQATT and CDR2 SNEGSKA (reference sequence). The CDR3 totals 15 residues. The CDR3 bases are TGCATTGCTAGAGACACTAGCGGGGGGGTGTACGAGCAGTACTTC. Its translation is CIARDTSGGVYEQYF.

This clonotype was counted only a few times. This chain joins TRBV10-1 and TRBJ2-2, with D hard to call. CDR1 and CDR2 from the germline V gene are WNHNN and SYGVQD (reference sequence). The CDR3 covers 13 residues. V was clipped by 3 bases and J by 6 bases, with 8 bases between them. DNA for the CDR3: TGCGCCAGCAGTGATGACTGGTCCGGGGAGCTGTTTTTT. This sequence encodes CASSDDWSGELFF.

This clonotype was found a few times. The chain links TRBV9 to TRBJ1-1; 7 nucleotides align to TRBD1. The CDR3 contains 15 residues. V lost 0 bases, J lost 1 base, and 3 bases stayed unmatched. In germline, CDR1 is SGDLS, CDR2 YYNGEE. The CDR3 is CASSVDGTANTEAFF. Written as DNA, the CDR3 is TGTGCCAGCAGCGTAGACGGGACAGCGAACACTGAAGCTTTCTTT. Full variable domain (outside the CDR3, taken from reference TRBV9 and TRBJ1-1): DSGVTQTPKHLITATGQRVTLRCSPRSGDLSVYWYQQSLDQGLQFLIQYYNGEERAKGNILERFSAQQFPDLHSELNLSSLELGDSALYFCASSVDGTANTEAFFGQGTRLTVV.

The chain carries TRBV7-2 and TRBJ2-2; no firm D call. CDR3 length equals 14 residues. The germline V gene encodes CDR1 SGHTA and CDR2 FQGNSA. Trimming pared 5 bases from V and 4 bases from J, leaving 11 bases between. CDR3 DNA: TGTGCCAGCAGCCTAAGTACCGCCACCGGGGAGCTGTTTTTT. This translates into CASSLSTATGELFF.

V is TRBV20-1 and J is TRBJ2-5, with TRBD2 matching over 9 bases. Germline loops: CDR1 DFQATT, CDR2 SNEGSKA (reference sequence). Trimming took 8 bases from V and 5 from J; bases not matched to a gene: 9. The CDR3 length is 13 residues. The CDR3 DNA follows: TGCAGTTTCAAGCGGGGGGCCGGGGAGACCCAGTACTTC. Translated: CSFKRGAGETQYF.

This clonotype was seen repeatedly, ten times or more. The CDR3 loop reads CASSLEWTGGEFGELFF. In DNA, the CDR3 is TGTGCCAGCAGCTTAGAGTGGACAGGGGGTGAATTCGGGGAGCTGTTTTTT. V is TRBV7-8 and J is TRBJ2-2; 10 nucleotides agree with TRBD1. Unmatched junction bases numbered 9, after V lost 1 base and J lost 7 bases. CDR3 length: 17 amino acids. CDR1 is SGHVS, CDR2 FQNEAQ, per germline.

This clonotype has ten or more counts. J is TRBJ2-2 and V is TRBV5-1, with 7 bases lining up with TRBD1. Germline V gene sequence: CDR1 SGHRS, CDR2 YFSETQ. CDR3 length: 14 residues. The ends lost 1 base at V and 8 bases at J; junction bases unmatched: 5. The CDR3 DNA follows: TGCGCCAGCAGCTTGTGGGGACAGTATGGGGAGCTGTTTTTT. Its translation is CASSLWGQYGELFF. Looking up the rest from reference TRBV5-1 and TRBJ2-2 gives the full variable domain: KAGVTQTPRYLIKTRGQQVTLSCSPISGHRSVSWYQQTPGQGLQFLFEYFSETQRNKGNFPGRFSGRQFSNSRSEMNVSTLELGDSALYLCASSLWGQYGELFFGEGSRLTVL.

This clonotype has a count of ten or more. The rearrangement joins TRBV20-1 to TRBJ2-6; 8 positions agree with TRBD1. The germline V gene has CDR1 DFQATT and CDR2 SNEGSKA (reference sequence). The CDR3 has 17 residues. Trimming at V came to 6 bases and at J to 0 bases, leaving 10 bases not matched to a gene. As DNA, the CDR3 is TGCAGTGCACCTCCGACAGGGGAAAGCTCTGGGGCCAACGTCCTGACTTTC. It yields the protein CSAPPTGESSGANVLTF.

The table lists this clonotype with a few counts. The gene calls are TRBV29-1 and TRBJ2-1; D may be TRBD1 (6 bases). This CDR3 spans 13 amino acids. The germline CDR1 and CDR2 sequences are SQVTM and ANQGSEA. Deletions cut 6 bases from V and 0 bases from J, with 9 bases between. The CDR3: CSVQGDSYNEQFF. The CDR3 DNA reads as TGCAGCGTACAGGGTGACTCCTACAATGAGCAGTTCTTC.

This clonotype was seen more than once but under ten times. In DNA form, the CDR3 reads TGCAGTGCTATCCGGGACAGGGACTACGAGCAGTACTTC. Amino acid sequence: CSAIRDRDYEQYF. V usage is TRBV20-1 and J usage is TRBJ2-7, with 9 bases lining up with TRBD1. Germline V gives CDR1 DFQATT, CDR2 SNEGSKA (reference sequence). The CDR3 is 13 amino acids. With V trimmed by 4 bases and J by 3 bases, 4 bases remained unmatched.

This clonotype has more than one count but fewer than ten. The CDR3 sequence is CSVPQGSSYNEQFF. The CDR3 nucleotides read TGCAGCGTCCCCCAGGGGAGCTCCTACAATGAGCAGTTCTTC. J is TRBJ2-1 and V is TRBV29-1; possible D gene TRBD1, 6 bases. V was cut by 6 bases and J by 0 bases, with 12 bases left in between. Per the germline V gene, CDR1 is SQVTM and CDR2 is ANQGSEA. The CDR3 runs 14 residues.

The table lists this clonotype with a few counts. CDR3 loop: CASSGPGTGNYEQYF. As DNA, the CDR3 is TGTGCCAGCAGTGGCCCCGGGACAGGCAACTACGAGCAGTACTTC. The V gene is TRBV6-2 or TRBV6-3, the J gene TRBJ2-7; TRBD1 matches 8 bases. From germline, CDR1 is MNHEY and CDR2 SVGEGT. The CDR3 is 15 residues long. J gave up 3 bases and V 5 bases, and 9 bases lay outside the gene matches.

The genes are TRBV20-1 and TRBJ1-2; D perhaps matches TRBD1 (5 bases). V lost 4 bases, J lost 2 bases, and 20 bases lay in between. This CDR3 region has 16 residues. Looked up from germline, CDR1 is DFQATT and CDR2 is SNEGSKA (reference sequence). This chain's CDR3 is CSANSFGGVANYGYTF. CDR3 sequence (DNA): TGCAGTGCTAATTCGTTTGGGGGGGTTGCGAACTATGGCTACACCTTC.

As to this clonotype: Relative to the germline gene, one junction end is altered; a read error may explain this. The chain joins TRBV20-1 to TRBJ2-7; perhaps D is TRBD1 or TRBD2 (5 bases each). Germline lookup yields CDR1 DFQATT and CDR2 SNEGSKA (reference sequence). The CDR3 extends over 15 amino acids. The CDR3 loop is CSARRPRDPTYERYF. The CDR3 nucleotides are TGCAGTGCTAGGCGGCCCCGGGACCCTACCTACGAGCGGTACTTC.

There are many counts of this clonotype. This chain connects TRBV30 to TRBJ1-1; 7 bases match TRBD1. Germline CDR1 is GTSNPN and CDR2 is SVGIG (reference sequence). With V trimmed by 5 bases and J by 5 bases, 5 bases remained unmatched. There are 12 residues in the CDR3. This chain's CDR3 is CAWGTGVTEAFF. CDR3 DNA sequence: TGTGCCTGGGGCACAGGGGTAACTGAAGCTTTCTTT.

A single count supports this clonotype. A read error may account for a junction end that differs from germline. In nucleotides, the CDR3 is TGCGCCAGCAGCGTAGTTAATCGGGATGAGCAGTTCTTC. Protein product: CASSVVNRDEQFF. This chain joins TRBV9 and TRBJ2-1; D uncertain. CDR3 length: 13 residues. The germline V gene has CDR1 SGDLS and CDR2 YYNGEE.

In its sample, this clonotype was seen a few times. The V gene is TRBV7-8, the J gene TRBJ2-5; D is unresolved. CDR3 size: 13 residues. V lost 1 base and J 5 bases, leaving 8 bases between the germline ends. Germline-derived CDR1 and CDR2 are SGHVS and FQNEAQ. CDR3 sequence reads: CASSLGPSETQYF. In DNA, the CDR3 is TGTGCCAGCAGCTTAGGGCCCTCGGAGACCCAGTACTTC.

This clonotype was seen only a few times. The chain recombines TRBV20-1 with TRBJ2-7; perhaps TRBD2 as D (6 bases). The CDR3 totals 17 residues. Germline CDR1 DFQATT, CDR2 SNEGSKA (reference sequence). Trimming pared 3 bases from V and 0 bases from J, leaving 21 bases between. The CDR3 nucleotides read TGCAGTGCTAGTCCTCCCCCTCTACAGCGGGCCTCCTACGAGCAGTACTTC. Translating it yields CSASPPPLQRASYEQYF.

This clonotype was counted at least ten times. The gene calls are TRBV7-9 and TRBJ1-6; perhaps TRBD1 as D (6 bases). Germline V gene data show CDR1 as SEHNR and CDR2 as FQNEAQ (reference sequence). V lost 3 bases and J lost 7, with 16 bases in between. This CDR3 contains 16 residues. The CDR3 region has the DNA TGTGCCAGCAGCTTGGACCGGACAGATTTCAATTCACCCCTCCACTTT. Translated, it gives CASSLDRTDFNSPLHF.

This chain uses TRBV10-3 with TRBJ2-7; 10 nucleotides line up with TRBD1. The CDR3 runs 16 residues. CDR1 is ENHRY and CDR2 is SYGVKD in the germline V gene. V lost 5 bases, J lost 3 bases, and 10 bases stayed unmatched. In DNA form, the CDR3 reads TGTGCCATCAGTCCCGGGACAGGGGCAAGTATCTACGAGCAGTACTTC. It encodes CAISPGTGASIYEQYF.

Turning to this clonotype: A much larger clone differs by one base, so this may be a read error. The chain links TRBV3-1 to TRBJ2-1; D uncertain. Looked up from germline, CDR1 is LGHDT and CDR2 is YNNKEL (reference sequence). The CDR3 has 15 residues. V lost 1 base to trimming and J lost 5 bases, with 12 bases between them. CDR3 sequence: CASSQGPSAHNEQFF. DNA for the CDR3: TGTGCCAGCAGCCAAGGCCCTTCCGCGCACAATGAGCAGTTCTTC.

J is TRBJ2-5 and V is TRBV19; perhaps TRBD1 as D (7 bases). CDR3 length equals 15 residues. Between the trimmed V and J ends, which lost 9 bases and 1 base, there was a span of 18 bases. Germline V CDR1 and CDR2: LNHDA, SQIVND (reference sequence). The DNA of the CDR3 is TGTGCCAGCCGGAGAGACAGGGAGGCCCAAGAGACCCAGTACTTC. This gives the protein CASRRDREAQETQYF.

The genes are TRBV12-3 or TRBV12-4 and TRBJ2-7; D call uncertain. The CDR3 sequence is 14 residues long. Trimming took off 6 bases at V and 7 bases at J, with 19 bases between the two ends. In DNA, the CDR3 is TGTGCCAGCAGCTTGTCCTCGGGCCCAAGAGAGCAGTACTTC. This translates into CASSLSSGPREQYF.

This clonotype occurred many times. J is TRBJ2-3 and V is TRBV4-1; 9 nucleotides align to TRBD2. Germline CDR1 MGHRA, CDR2 YSYEKL. V was clipped by 0 bases and J by 9 bases; unmatched bases: 13. The CDR3 runs to 17 residues. CDR3 nucleotides: TGCGCCAGCAGCCAAGATTCGACTAGCGGATTGGCTGCGACGCAGTATTTT. Its translation: CASSQDSTSGLAATQYF.